This T cell receptor beta chain was profiled in a study of T cell responses to AZD1222 COVID-19 vaccine. General observations from the study: Researchers report vaccine-associated CD4 TCRs spanning spike, with dominance at 160-218 and 743-854. Among the donors, most were white British and more were female, and clonal diversity was possibly underestimated. Repertoires were collected only later (after the peak T cell response had occurred).

Trimming cost V 2 bases and J 0 bases, with 14 bases left between them. Germline CDR1 LGHDT, CDR2 YNNKEL (reference sequence). The CDR3 contains 18 residues. On this clone: Its antigen is not known.

Clones were sequenced by immunoSEQ multiplex PCR, and TCRdb holds only the in-frame ones, with some missing. The sample has 150,000 to 180,000 clones; 87% are singletons. This sequence originates from an adult who received the AZD1222 COVID-19 vaccine. The chain recombines TRBV3-1 (or the pseudogene TRBV3-2) with TRBJ2-6; D not certain. This specimen was peripheral blood, taken 28 days after the second AZD1222 dose. CDR3 nucleotides: TGTGCCAGCAGCCAACTCCCTTCCGGAAGCTCTGGGGCCAACGTCCTGACTTTC. It encodes CASSQLPSGSSGANVLTF.